This T cell receptor (beta chain) was recorded in a study of cytomegalovirus exposure and HLA in healthy donors. CDR1 PRHDT and CDR2 FYEKMQ come from the germline V gene (reference sequence). The CDR3 is 15 residues long. V gave up 3 bases and J gave up 8 bases; unmatched junction bases: 7. The method was immunoSEQ multiplex PCR; TCRdb's version includes in-frame clones alone and lacks a portion of them. The table includes 57,000 or so clones, roughly 96% detected once. J is TRBJ1-4 and V is TRBV13; 9 nucleotides match TRBD1. The sequence came from a man aged 18 to 29 in good health and CMV-seronegative. Sequencing used PBMCs. The CDR3 reads CASSLTGGFEEKLFF. CDR3 sequence (DNA): TGTGCCAGCAGCTTGACAGGGGGGTTTGAAGAAAAACTGTTTTTT.